One sample yielded the 15 T cell receptor beta chains listed below, sequenced in a study of beta chain features in type 1 diabetes. Since all of the isolated RNA was reverse transcribed, expressed TCRB transcripts were what got sequenced. Profiled with immunoSEQ multiplex PCR; TCRdb holds only in-frame clones, not every one. Of hundreds of thousands of clones listed, under 20% were seen once; the top ten hold roughly 0.025%. The source material was naive CD4+ T cells from blood. Receptors were obtained from a woman aged 18-35 years in good health.

This chain's CDR3 is CASSLQGQLNQPQHF. CDR3 DNA sequence: TGTGCCAGCAGCTTGCAAGGACAGCTCAATCAGCCCCAGCATTTT. This chain joins TRBV7-2 and TRBJ1-5; D perhaps matches TRBD1 (6 bases). Trimming shortened V by 3 bases and J by 3 bases, and 12 bases separated the two germline ends. There are 15 residues in the CDR3. Germline CDR1 and CDR2: SGHTA and FQGNSA.

Only a few counts were recorded for this clone. The V call is TRBV5-4, the J call TRBJ2-1; D unclear. The CDR3 runs 16 residues. The germline V and J ends were trimmed by 0 bases and 5 bases, with 15 bases remaining between them. Germline CDR1 reads SGHNT; CDR2 reads YYREEE (reference sequence). The CDR3 coding sequence is TGTGCCAGCAGCTTGGAGGCGGTTAGGGCCCACAATGAGCAGTTCTTC. Translated, it gives CASSLEAVRAHNEQFF.

This clone showed up just a few times. The CDR3 coding sequence is TGTGCCAGCAGCGTCTATGACAGGGTTCCTGGAAACACCATATATTTT. This sequence encodes CASSVYDRVPGNTIYF. J is TRBJ1-3 and V is TRBV9; TRBD1 agrees at 7 bases. CDR3 size: 16 residues. Germline assignment: CDR1 SGDLS and CDR2 YYNGEE. With V trimmed by 2 bases and J by 2 bases, 7 bases remained unmatched.

The chain is built from TRBV7-9 and TRBJ2-7, with D perhaps given as TRBD1 or TRBD2 (5 bases each). Looked up from germline, CDR1 is SEHNR and CDR2 is FQNEAQ (reference sequence). V lost 5 bases and J lost 4, with 21 bases in between. The CDR3 loop spans 16 amino acids. The CDR3 loop is CASSPGRGPPVYEQYF. Here the CDR3 DNA reads TGTGCCAGCAGCCCCGGTCGGGGACCACCCGTGTACGAGCAGTACTTC.

The chain has TRBV18 and TRBJ2-7; D ambiguous. V lost 2 bases and J lost 2, with 10 bases in between. The V gene's germline CDR1 is KGHSH and CDR2 LQKENI. CDR3 size: 14 residues. CDR3 bases: TGTGCCAGCTCACCAGGTATCTCCGCCTACGAGCAGTACTTC. It codes for CASSPGISAYEQYF.

This clone was recorded once. This chain connects TRBV28 to TRBJ1-1; possibly TRBD1 for D (6 bases). The CDR3 length is 15 residues. V lost 5 bases and J 0 bases, leaving 13 bases between the germline ends. The germline V gene has CDR1 MDHEN and CDR2 SYDVKM. CDR3 in DNA: TGTGCCAGCAGTGGACAGAGATTCATGAACACTGAAGCTTTCTTT. This sequence encodes CASSGQRFMNTEAFF.

This chain uses TRBV2 with TRBJ1-4, with unresolved D. The CDR3 totals 16 residues. Trimming took off 6 bases at V and 0 bases at J, with 14 bases between the two ends. Per the germline V gene, CDR1 is SNHLY and CDR2 is FYNNEI. DNA of the CDR3: TGTGCCAGCAGACACACGAATACCGCAACTAATGAAAAACTGTTTTTT. It specifies CASRHTNTATNEKLFF.

The V gene is TRBV6-5, the J gene TRBJ2-5; maybe TRBD2 (5 bases). V gave up 10 bases and J gave up 4 bases, with 13 bases separating them. The CDR3 is made up of 12 amino acids. Germline V CDR1 and CDR2: MNHEY, SVGAGI. Here the CDR3 DNA reads TGTGCCACCAGGACTTCCGGAGAGACCCAGTACTTC. Translated, it gives CATRTSGETQYF.

There are a few counts of this clone. The chain is built from TRBV10-3 and TRBJ2-3; D possibly corresponds to TRBD1 (6 bases). This CDR3 region has 13 residues. Germline V CDR1 and CDR2: ENHRY, SYGVKD. V gave up 9 bases and J gave up 2 bases, with 12 bases separating them. The CDR3 region has the DNA TGTGCCATAAATACAGGGACCACAGATACGCAGTATTTT. The encoded protein is CAINTGTTDTQYF.

This sequence joins TRBV7-2 and TRBJ2-7; D might be TRBD1 (6 bases). From germline, CDR1 is SGHTA and CDR2 FQGNSA. The CDR3 covers 13 residues. Between the trimmed V and J ends, which lost 2 bases and 3 bases, there was a span of 8 bases. CDR3 loop: CASSLRGNYEQYF. CDR3 in DNA: TGTGCCAGCAGCTTAAGGGGGAACTACGAGCAGTACTTC. The full variable domain, with the rest looked up from reference TRBV7-2 and TRBJ2-7, is GAGVSQSPSNKVTEKGKDVELRCDPISGHTALYWYRQSLGQGLEFLIYFQGNSAPDKSGLPSDRFSAERTGGSVSTLTIQRTQQEDSAVYLCASSLRGNYEQYFGPGTRLTVT.

This clone was seen at least ten times. The J gene is TRBJ2-1, the V gene TRBV25-1; 9 bases agree with TRBD2. With V trimmed by 3 bases and J by 3 bases, 3 bases remained unmatched. CDR1 is MGHDK and CDR2 is SYGVNS in the germline V gene. CDR3 length: 15 amino acids. The chain's CDR3 is CASSEGRGGYNEQFF. The CDR3 DNA follows: TGTGCCAGCAGTGAGGGGCGGGGGGGCTACAATGAGCAGTTCTTC.

The gene calls are TRBV28 and TRBJ2-1; no clear D gene. The CDR3 sequence is 13 residues long. V was clipped by 6 bases and J by 7 bases, with 13 bases between them. Germline CDR1 and CDR2: MDHEN and SYDVKM. The CDR3 region is CASSLGLGNEQFF. CDR3 DNA sequence: TGTGCCAGCAGCCTCGGCTTGGGAAATGAGCAGTTCTTC.

This clone was seen a handful of times. The chain carries TRBV28 and TRBJ2-1, with 9 nucleotides matching TRBD1. The junction had 9 bases not matched to a gene; V was cut back by 8 bases and J by 4 bases. CDR1 MDHEN and CDR2 SYDVKM come from the germline V gene. The CDR3 totals 15 residues. CDR3: CASLNGQGTYNEQFF. CDR3 DNA sequence: TGTGCCAGCTTAAACGGACAGGGGACGTACAATGAGCAGTTCTTC.

This clone has more than one count but fewer than ten. The chain is built from TRBV2 and TRBJ1-6; D is unresolved. V gave up 3 bases and J gave up 0 bases, with 6 bases separating them. CDR3 length: 15 residues. In germline, CDR1 is SNHLY, CDR2 FYNNEI. The CDR3 region is CASSERSSYNSPLHF. CDR3 sequence (DNA): TGTGCCAGCAGTGAGCGCAGCTCCTATAATTCACCCCTCCACTTT.

The genes are TRBV18 and TRBJ1-2, with D possibly matching TRBD1 (5 bases). From germline, CDR1 is KGHSH and CDR2 LQKENI. V was trimmed by 0 bases and J by 3 bases, leaving 8 bases between them. The CDR3 totals 14 residues. In DNA, the CDR3 is TGTGCCAGCTCACCACCGTCAGGGTACTATGGCTACACCTTC. It encodes CASSPPSGYYGYTF.